The rows below give T cell receptor beta chains drawn from one sample of a study of early T cells in non-severe SARS-CoV-2 infection. TCRdb re-derived calls from the 5' RACE reads in MiXCR, one entry per CDR3 protein. The table shows about 64,000 distinct CDR3 sequences, with around 19% occurring only once. The sequences come from whole blood, collected at baseline. The source of these receptors is an adult who was a healthcare worker with PCR-confirmed SARS-CoV-2 infection or an uninfected control (not recorded which). Both conserved end residues are part of each CDR3. A D gene is named only where the DNA matches it firmly. Only some rows state a clone size, as once, few, many or a class for expanded clones.

j_call | d_call | v_call | cdr3_length | clone_size | cdr3_aa | cdr3_nt
TRBJ2-5 | NA | TRBV28 | 11 | NA | CASSSRRVRYF | TGTGCCAGCAGTTCTCGCAGGGTACGGTACTTC
TRBJ1-6 | TRBD1 | TRBV10-2 | 13 | NA | CASGVAGGSPLHF | TGCGCCAGCGGAGTAGCAGGGGGTTCACCCCTCCACTTT
TRBJ1-2 | TRBD1 | TRBV20-1 | 13 | few | CSAVTGGRYGYTF | TGCAGTGCTGTGACAGGGGGCCGTTATGGCTACACCTTC
TRBJ1-6 | NA | TRBV30 | 13 | NA | CAWTDSLNSPLHF | TGTGCCTGGACGGACAGCCTTAATTCACCCCTCCACTTT
TRBJ2-1 | TRBD2 | TRBV11-3 | 16 | NA | CASSRASGVAHNEQFF | TGTGCCAGCAGCAGAGCTAGCGGGGTGGCACACAATGAGCAGTTCTTC
TRBJ2-2 | NA | TRBV12-3/TRBV12-4 | 14 | few | CASRPQPATGELFF | TGTGCCAGCAGACCACAGCCGGCCACCGGGGAGCTGTTTTTT
TRBJ2-2 | NA | TRBV18 | 14 | few | CASSAGPNTGELFF | TGTGCCAGCTCAGCGGGACCCAACACCGGGGAGCTGTTTTTT
TRBJ2-1 | TRBD2 | TRBV18 | 13 | few | CASSPGLGTTQFF | TGTGCCAGCTCACCAGGTCTTGGGACTACCCAGTTCTTC
TRBJ2-5 | NA | TRBV11-2 | 15 | NA | CASSAAPGVGETQYF | TGTGCCAGCAGCGCCGCCCCAGGGGTCGGGGAGACCCAGTACTTC
TRBJ2-2 | NA | TRBV28 | 13 | few | CASSFLNTGELFF | TGTGCCAGCAGTTTCTTGAACACCGGGGAGCTGTTTTTT
TRBJ1-3 | NA | TRBV10-2 | 13 | NA | CASTPVNGNTIYF | TGCGCCAGCACCCCGGTAAATGGAAACACCATATATTTT
TRBJ1-6 | NA | TRBV10-2 | 12 | few | CASSDGNSPLHF | TGCGCCAGCAGTGACGGGAATTCACCCCTCCACTTT
TRBJ2-7 | TRBD2 | TRBV4-2 | 15 | few | CASSPLAGGKYEQYF | TGTGCCAGCAGCCCGCTAGCGGGAGGGAAGTACGAGCAGTACTTC
TRBJ2-7 | TRBD2 | TRBV5-6 | 15 | NA | CASSLLSGSGYEQYF | TGTGCCAGCAGCTTGCTTAGCGGGAGTGGATACGAGCAGTACTTC
TRBJ2-3 | TRBD2 | TRBV20-1 | 13 | NA | CSARLAGGHTQYF | TGCAGTGCTAGACTAGCGGGGGGACATACGCAGTATTTT
TRBJ1-5 | NA | TRBV6-1 | 16 | few | CASSEHPGTSNQPQHF | TGTGCCAGCAGTGAACATCCGGGGACTAGCAATCAGCCCCAGCATTTT
TRBJ2-3 | TRBD2 | TRBV9 | 15 | few | CASSVGGGGTDTQYF | TGTGCCAGCAGCGTAGGCGGGGGGGGCACAGATACGCAGTATTTT
TRBJ2-7 | NA | TRBV2 | 11 | NA | CASSEWESLYF | TGTGCCAGCAGTGAATGGGAAAGTCTCTACTTC
TRBJ2-7 | NA | TRBV5-6 | 16 | few | CASSYSGNPLSYEQYF | TGTGCCAGCAGTTATTCAGGTAACCCACTCTCCTACGAGCAGTACTTC
TRBJ2-3 | TRBD2 | TRBV6-6 | 15 | NA | CASRTSGGRTDTQYF | TGTGCCAGCAGGACTAGCGGGGGCCGCACAGATACGCAGTATTTT